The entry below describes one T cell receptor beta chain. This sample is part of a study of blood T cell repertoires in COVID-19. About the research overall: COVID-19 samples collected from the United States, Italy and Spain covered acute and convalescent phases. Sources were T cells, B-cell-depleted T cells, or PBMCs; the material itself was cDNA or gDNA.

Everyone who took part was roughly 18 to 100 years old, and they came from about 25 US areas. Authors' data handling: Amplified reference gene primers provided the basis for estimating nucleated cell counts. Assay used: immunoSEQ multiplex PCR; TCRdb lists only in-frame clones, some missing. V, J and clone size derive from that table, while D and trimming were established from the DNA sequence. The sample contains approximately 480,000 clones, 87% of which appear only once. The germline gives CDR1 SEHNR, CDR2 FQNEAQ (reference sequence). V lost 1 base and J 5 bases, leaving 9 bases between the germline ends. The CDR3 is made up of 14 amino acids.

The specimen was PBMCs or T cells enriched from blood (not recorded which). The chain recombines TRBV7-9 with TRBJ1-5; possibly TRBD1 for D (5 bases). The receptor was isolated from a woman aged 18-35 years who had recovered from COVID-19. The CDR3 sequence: CASSLGGRDQPQHF. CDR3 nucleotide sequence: TGTGCCAGCAGCTTAGGGGGCAGAGATCAGCCCCAGCATTTT.